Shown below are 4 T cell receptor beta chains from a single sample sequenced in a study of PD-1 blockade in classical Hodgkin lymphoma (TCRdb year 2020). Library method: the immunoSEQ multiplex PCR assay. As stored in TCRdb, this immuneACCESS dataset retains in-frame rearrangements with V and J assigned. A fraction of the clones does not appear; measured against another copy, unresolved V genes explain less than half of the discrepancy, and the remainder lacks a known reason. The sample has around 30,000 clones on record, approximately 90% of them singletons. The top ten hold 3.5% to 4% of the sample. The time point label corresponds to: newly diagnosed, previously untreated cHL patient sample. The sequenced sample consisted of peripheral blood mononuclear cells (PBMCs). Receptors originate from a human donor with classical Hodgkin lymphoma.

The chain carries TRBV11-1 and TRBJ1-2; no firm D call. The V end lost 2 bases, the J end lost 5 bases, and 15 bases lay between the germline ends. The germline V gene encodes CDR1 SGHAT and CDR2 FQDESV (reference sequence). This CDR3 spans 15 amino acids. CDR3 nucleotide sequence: TGTGCCAGCAGCTTATATATAGCAGCAAATTATGGCTACACCTTC. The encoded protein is CASSLYIAANYGYTF.

CDR3 loop: CASSSRGSWESSYEQYF. CDR3 nucleotide sequence: TGTGCCAGCAGTTCGCGGGGTAGCTGGGAGAGCTCCTACGAGCAGTACTTC. The gene calls are TRBV5-4 and TRBJ2-7; D might be TRBD2 (6 bases). In germline, CDR1 is SGHNT, CDR2 YYREEE (reference sequence). Between the trimmed V and J ends, which lost 5 bases and 0 bases, there was a span of 21 bases. The CDR3 extends over 17 amino acids. Full variable domain (outside the CDR3, taken from reference TRBV5-4 and TRBJ2-7): ETGVTQSPTHLIKTRGQQVTLRCSSQSGHNTVSWYQQALGQGPQFIFQYYREEENGRGNFPPRFSGLQFPNYSSELNVNALELDDSALYLCASSSRGSWESSYEQYFGPGTRLTVT.

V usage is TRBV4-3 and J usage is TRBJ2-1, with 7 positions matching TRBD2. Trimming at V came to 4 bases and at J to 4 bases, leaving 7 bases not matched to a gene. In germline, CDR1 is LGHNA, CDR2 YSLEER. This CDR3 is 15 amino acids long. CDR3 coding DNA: TGCGCCAGCAGCCTGGCGTTAGCGGGTTACAATGAGCAGTTCTTC. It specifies CASSLALAGYNEQFF.

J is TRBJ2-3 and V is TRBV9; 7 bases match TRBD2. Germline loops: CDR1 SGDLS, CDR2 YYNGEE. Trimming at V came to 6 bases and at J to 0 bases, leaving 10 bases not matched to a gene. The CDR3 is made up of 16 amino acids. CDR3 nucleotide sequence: TGTGCCAGCACCCGAGCACTAGCGAGTAGCACAGATACGCAGTATTTT. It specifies CASTRALASSTDTQYF.